Shown below are 7 T cell receptor beta chains from a single sample sequenced in a study of PD-1 blockade in classical Hodgkin lymphoma. Time point of the sample: cycle 4 day 1 (C4D1), after five to seven weeks of nivolumab. All patients experienced relapse after autologous stem cell transplantation, and brentuximab vedotin exposure was variable. The assay was immunoSEQ multiplex PCR, and TCRdb's table has in-frame clones only and misses some. The sample shows under 45,000 clones, 55% to 70% of them seen only once. Sequences were derived from peripheral blood mononuclear cells (PBMCs), sampled before the fourth cycle of nivolumab. The receptors come from a human donor with classical Hodgkin lymphoma.

This chain joins TRBV6-1 and TRBJ1-2; 7 positions match TRBD1. This CDR3 has 14 residues. J was trimmed by 7 bases and V by 3 bases; bases with no gene match: 8. CDR1 MNHNS and CDR2 SASEGT come from the germline V gene. The CDR3 nucleotides are TGTGCCAGCAGTGACCTTGACAGGGACGGTGGCTACACCTTC. Translating it yields CASSDLDRDGGYTF.

The V gene is TRBV9, the J gene TRBJ1-3; tentatively, D is TRBD1 (5 bases). This CDR3 region has 15 residues. CDR1 is SGDLS and CDR2 is YYNGEE in the germline V gene. The ends were cut back, 2 bases at V and 0 bases at J, with 9 bases in the middle. This CDR3 reads CASSVDTDSGNTIYF. CDR3 nucleotides: TGTGCCAGCAGCGTGGACACAGACTCTGGAAACACCATATATTTT.

This clone turned up a few times. The chain joins TRBV7-3 to TRBJ2-5; D is perhaps TRBD1 (6 bases). CDR3 length equals 14 residues. Trimming removed 2 bases from V and 5 bases from J, with 12 bases in between. Germline CDR1 is SGHTA and CDR2 is FQGTGA. The CDR3 is CASSLAGGVETQYF. The CDR3 nucleotides read TGTGCCAGCAGCTTAGCTGGGGGCGTGGAGACCCAGTACTTC.

The genes are TRBV7-6 and TRBJ2-7, with 7 bases matching TRBD2. The germline CDR1 and CDR2 sequences are SGHVS and FNYEAQ. The CDR3 is 17 amino acids. J was trimmed by 4 bases and V by 2 bases; bases with no gene match: 14. This chain's CDR3 is CASSLYPASGASYEQYF. The CDR3 DNA sequence: TGTGCCAGCAGCTTATACCCCGCAAGCGGGGCGTCTTACGAGCAGTACTTC.

The count of this clone is one. The rearrangement uses TRBV6-6 and TRBJ1-3; the D is unclear. The CDR3 is 11 residues long. The V and J ends lost 4 bases and 7 bases respectively, with 5 bases between them. Germline assignment: CDR1 MNHNY and CDR2 SVGAGI (reference sequence). The CDR3 nucleotides are TGTGCCAGCAGTTTGGGGAACACCATATATTTT. Translated, it gives CASSLGNTIYF.

This chain uses TRBV9 with TRBJ1-1; possible D gene TRBD1, 5 bases. V dropped 4 bases and J dropped 3 bases, with 16 bases sitting between them. The CDR3 covers 15 residues. Per germline, CDR1 SGDLS and CDR2 YYNGEE. CDR3 region: CASSPGRGDDTEAFF. The CDR3 DNA reads TGTGCCAGCAGCCCAGGGCGAGGGGACGACACTGAAGCTTTCTTT.

The chain recombines TRBV29-1 with TRBJ1-2, with TRBD1 as a possible D gene (5 bases). Germline CDR1 reads SQVTM; CDR2 reads ANQGSEA. The CDR3 sequence is 14 residues long. CDR3 sequence: CSARGGGANYGYTF. CDR3 bases: TGCAGTGCTCGAGGCGGAGGGGCCAACTATGGCTACACCTTC.